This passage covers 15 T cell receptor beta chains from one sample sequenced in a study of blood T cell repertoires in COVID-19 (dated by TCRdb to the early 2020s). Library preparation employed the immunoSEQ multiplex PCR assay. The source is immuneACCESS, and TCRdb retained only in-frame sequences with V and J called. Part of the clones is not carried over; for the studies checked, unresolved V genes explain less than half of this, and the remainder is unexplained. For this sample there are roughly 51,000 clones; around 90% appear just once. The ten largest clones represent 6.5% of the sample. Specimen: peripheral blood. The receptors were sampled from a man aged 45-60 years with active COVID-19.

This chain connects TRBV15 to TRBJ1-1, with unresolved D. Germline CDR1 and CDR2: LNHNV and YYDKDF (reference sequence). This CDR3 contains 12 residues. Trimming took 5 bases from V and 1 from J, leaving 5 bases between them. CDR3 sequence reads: CATSPQNTEAFF. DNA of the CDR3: TGTGCCACCAGCCCCCAGAACACTGAAGCTTTCTTT.

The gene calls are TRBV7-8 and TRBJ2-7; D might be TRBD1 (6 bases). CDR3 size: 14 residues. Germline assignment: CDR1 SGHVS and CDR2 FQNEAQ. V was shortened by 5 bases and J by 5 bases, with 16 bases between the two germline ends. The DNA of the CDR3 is TGTGCCAGCAGCCTCCGGCAAGGGGGACACGAGCAGTACTTC. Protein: CASSLRQGGHEQYF.

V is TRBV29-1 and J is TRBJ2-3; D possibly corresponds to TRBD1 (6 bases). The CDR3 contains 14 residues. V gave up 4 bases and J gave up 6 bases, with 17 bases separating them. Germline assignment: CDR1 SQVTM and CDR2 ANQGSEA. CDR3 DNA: TGCAGCGTTGCCCGGGATACAGGGATTGATACGCAGTATTTT. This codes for CSVARDTGIDTQYF.

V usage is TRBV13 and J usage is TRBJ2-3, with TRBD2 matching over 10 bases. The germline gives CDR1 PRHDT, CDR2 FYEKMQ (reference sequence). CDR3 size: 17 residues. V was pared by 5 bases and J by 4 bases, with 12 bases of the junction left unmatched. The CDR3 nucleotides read TGTGCCAGCAGCCAAGTTACTAGCGGGAATCAGGCAGATACGCAGTATTTT. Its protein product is CASSQVTSGNQADTQYF.

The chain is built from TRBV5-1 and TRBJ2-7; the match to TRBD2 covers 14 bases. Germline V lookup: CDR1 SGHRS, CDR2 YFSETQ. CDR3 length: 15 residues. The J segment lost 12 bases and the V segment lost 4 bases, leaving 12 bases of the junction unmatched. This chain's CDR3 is CASSPGLAGEGSPYF. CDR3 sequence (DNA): TGCGCCAGCAGCCCGGGACTAGCGGGAGAAGGTTCGCCGTACTTC.

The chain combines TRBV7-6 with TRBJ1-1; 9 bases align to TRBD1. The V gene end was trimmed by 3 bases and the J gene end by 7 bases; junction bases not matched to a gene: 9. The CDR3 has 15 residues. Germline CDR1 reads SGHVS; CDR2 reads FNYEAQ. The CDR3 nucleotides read TGTGCCAGCAGCTTCCACGGCCGGACAGGGGATGAAGCTTTCTTT. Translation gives CASSFHGRTGDEAFF.

The CDR3 coding sequence is TGTGCCAGCTCACCATCCCAGGGCTCCTACAATGAGCAGTTCTTC. Translating it yields CASSPSQGSYNEQFF. This sequence joins TRBV18 and TRBJ2-1; D perhaps matches TRBD1 (5 bases). V was pared by 2 bases and J by 0 bases, with 8 bases between. This CDR3 has 15 amino acids. Looked up from germline, CDR1 is KGHSH and CDR2 is LQKENI.

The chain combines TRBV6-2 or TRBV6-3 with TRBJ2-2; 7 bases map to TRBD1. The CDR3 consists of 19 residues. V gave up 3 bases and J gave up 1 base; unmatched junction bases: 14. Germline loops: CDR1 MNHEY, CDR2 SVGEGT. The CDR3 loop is CASSYAKTGINKNTGELFF. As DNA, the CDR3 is TGTGCCAGCAGTTATGCGAAGACAGGGATCAACAAGAACACCGGGGAGCTGTTTTTT.

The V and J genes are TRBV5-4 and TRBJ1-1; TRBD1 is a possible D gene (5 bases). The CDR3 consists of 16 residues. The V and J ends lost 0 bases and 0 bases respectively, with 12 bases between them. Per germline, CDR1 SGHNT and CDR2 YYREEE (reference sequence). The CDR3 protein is CASSLDPGQMNTEAFF. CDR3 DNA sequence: TGTGCCAGCAGCTTGGATCCAGGGCAAATGAACACTGAAGCTTTCTTT.

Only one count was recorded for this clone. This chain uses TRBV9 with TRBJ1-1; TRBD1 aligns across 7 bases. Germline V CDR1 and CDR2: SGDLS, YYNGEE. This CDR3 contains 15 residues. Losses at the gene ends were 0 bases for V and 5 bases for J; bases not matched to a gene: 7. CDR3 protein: CASSVDYRGVTEAFF. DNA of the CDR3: TGTGCCAGCAGCGTAGATTACAGGGGTGTAACTGAAGCTTTCTTT.

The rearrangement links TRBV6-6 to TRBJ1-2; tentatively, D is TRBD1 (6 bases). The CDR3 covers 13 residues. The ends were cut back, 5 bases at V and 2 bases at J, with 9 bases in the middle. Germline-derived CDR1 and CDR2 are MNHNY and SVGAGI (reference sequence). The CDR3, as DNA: TGTGCCAGCAGTCCCGGGACAAACTATGGCTACACCTTC. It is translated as CASSPGTNYGYTF.

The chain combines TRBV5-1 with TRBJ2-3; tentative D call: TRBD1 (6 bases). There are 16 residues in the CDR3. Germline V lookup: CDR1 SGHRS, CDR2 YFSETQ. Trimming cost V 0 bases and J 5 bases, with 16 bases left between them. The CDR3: CASSLEQGVGGDTQYF. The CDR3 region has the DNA TGCGCCAGCAGCTTGGAACAGGGTGTCGGAGGAGATACGCAGTATTTT.

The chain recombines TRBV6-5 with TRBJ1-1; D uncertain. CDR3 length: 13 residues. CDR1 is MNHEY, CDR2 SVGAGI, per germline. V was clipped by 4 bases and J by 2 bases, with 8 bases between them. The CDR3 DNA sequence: TGTGCCAGCAGTTCCGAGCCCAACACTGAAGCTTTCTTT. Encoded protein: CASSSEPNTEAFF.

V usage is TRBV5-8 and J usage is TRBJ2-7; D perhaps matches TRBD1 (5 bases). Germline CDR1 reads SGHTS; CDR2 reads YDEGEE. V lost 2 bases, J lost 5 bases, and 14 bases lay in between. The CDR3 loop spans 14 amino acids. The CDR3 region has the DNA TGTGCCAGCAGCTTAGGGTCCAGGGTCCACGAGCAGTACTTC. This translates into CASSLGSRVHEQYF.

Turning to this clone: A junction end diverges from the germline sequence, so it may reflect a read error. This CDR3 reads CAVSGGLVRQETQYF. The CDR3, as DNA: TGTGCCGTCAGCGGGGGGCTAGTACGGCAAGAGACCCAGTACTTC. This chain connects TRBV10-3 to TRBJ2-5; 9 bases fit TRBD2. The germline V gene has CDR1 ENHRY and CDR2 SYGVKD. This CDR3 region has 15 residues.